This is a list of T cell receptor beta chains from one sample in a study of blood T cell repertoires in COVID-19. Produced via immunoSEQ multiplex PCR; TCRdb's table is partial and in-frame only. The data contain 250,000 to 350,000 clones, 90% of them singletons. The sequenced sample consisted of PBMCs or T cells enriched from blood (not recorded which). The receptor set was obtained from a man between 60 and 75 years old who had recovered from COVID-19. Both conserved end residues are part of each CDR3.

j_call v_call cdr3_aa
TRBJ2-1 TRBV19 CASHRGVAGSEQFF
TRBJ1-2 TRBV7-9 CASSLYTSNYGYTF
TRBJ1-2 TRBV6-1 CASSEDRRGPGYTF
TRBJ2-2 TRBV18 CASSGGQFAGELFF
TRBJ1-1 TRBV4-1 CASSQDVWNTEAFF
TRBJ2-1 TRBV19 CASSTFRDRDFLSSYNEQFF
TRBJ1-4 TRBV6-1 CASSDPRVGEKLFF
TRBJ2-7 TRBV18 CASSPQAGGSIYEQYF
TRBJ2-5 TRBV24-1 CATSDPTGGWETQYF
TRBJ1-5 TRBV3-1/TRBV3-2 CASSQDTGSYQPQHF
TRBJ1-1 TRBV19 CASSTGQTNTEAFF
TRBJ2-5 TRBV5-6 CASSLSSQETQYF
TRBJ2-3 TRBV7-8 CASSTQGIGTDTQYF
TRBJ1-1 TRBV18 CASSLYGGSAFF
TRBJ1-3 TRBV7-2 CASSLAGAPGNTIYF
TRBJ1-2 TRBV30 CAWSTQGWGYGYTF
TRBJ2-1 TRBV2 CASSGAGRSYNEQFF
TRBJ2-1 TRBV5-6 CASSLSGGPGNEQFF
TRBJ2-7 TRBV4-3 CASSQDTYRPSYEQYF
TRBJ2-7 TRBV4-2 CASSQDGGFDEQYF
TRBJ2-6 TRBV12-3/TRBV12-4 CASSLYVRALTF
TRBJ2-5 TRBV4-2 CASSQDPRRRLGETQYF
TRBJ2-7 TRBV5-6 CASCRASLEQYF
TRBJ2-7 TRBV5-4 CASSFQGSYEQYF
TRBJ2-7 TRBV4-1 CASSQDRGHSREQYF
TRBJ2-2 TRBV18 CASSPGPTGELFF
TRBJ1-3 TRBV5-6 CASSSPTGGNTIYF
TRBJ1-1 TRBV11-3 CASSTGTVSEAFF
TRBJ2-2 TRBV7-9 CASSLVSGGITGELFF
TRBJ2-7 TRBV5-1 CASSLEGLAGREQYF
TRBJ1-3 TRBV6-2/TRBV6-3 CASSQAYMNSGNTIYF
TRBJ2-2 TRBV5-1 CASSLAGGTNTGELFF
TRBJ2-1 TRBV9 CASSLRGLSYNEQFF
TRBJ2-3 TRBV5-1 CASSYGTSGSADTQYF
TRBJ1-5 TRBV5-5 CASSLYPPKGQKNQPQHF
TRBJ2-4 TRBV6-5 CASSYSQGIQYF
TRBJ2-3 TRBV5-1 CASSSGLAGGTDTQYF
TRBJ2-1 TRBV6-4 CASRTRSGGAPNEQFF
TRBJ1-1 TRBV5-1 CASSLVGPGTEAFF
TRBJ2-1 TRBV18 CASSPYLAGSEQFF
TRBJ2-7 TRBV2 CASSGGTGPNYEQYF
TRBJ1-5 TRBV15 CATSRDVGLGKPQHF
TRBJ2-7 TRBV7-3 CASSLSAGGPLEQYF
TRBJ2-5 TRBV11-2 CASSLRAGEETQYF
TRBJ1-1 TRBV28 CASSFGNTEAFF
TRBJ1-2 TRBV5-6 CASSMPGQGSFGGYTF
TRBJ1-6 TRBV27 CASSRGAVNSPLHF
TRBJ2-1 TRBV10-1 CASKRDRGSGEQFF
TRBJ1-2 TRBV7-8 CASSIGTDGYTF
TRBJ1-1 TRBV19 CASNYEMNTEAFF
TRBJ1-1 TRBV3-1/TRBV3-2 CASSQENGGRAFF
TRBJ2-3 TRBV27 CASSLFQGTSTDTQYF
TRBJ1-1 TRBV6-6 CATKTDMNTEAFF
TRBJ1-2 TRBV29-1 CSADGTEDNYGYTF
TRBJ1-6 TRBV4-1 CASSLRLGQGDSPLHF